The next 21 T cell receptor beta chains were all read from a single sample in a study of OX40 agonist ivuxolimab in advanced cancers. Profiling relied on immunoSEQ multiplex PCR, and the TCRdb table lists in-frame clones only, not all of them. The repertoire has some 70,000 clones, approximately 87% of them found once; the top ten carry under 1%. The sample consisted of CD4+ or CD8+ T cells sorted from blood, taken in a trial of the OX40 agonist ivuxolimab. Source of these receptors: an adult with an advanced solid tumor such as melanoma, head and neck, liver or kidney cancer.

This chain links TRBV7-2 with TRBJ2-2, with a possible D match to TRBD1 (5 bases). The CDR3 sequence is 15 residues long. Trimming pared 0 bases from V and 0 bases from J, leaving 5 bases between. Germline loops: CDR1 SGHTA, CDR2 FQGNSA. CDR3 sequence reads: CASSLAGPNTGELFF. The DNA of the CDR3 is TGTGCCAGCAGCTTAGCGGGGCCGAACACCGGGGAGCTGTTTTTT.

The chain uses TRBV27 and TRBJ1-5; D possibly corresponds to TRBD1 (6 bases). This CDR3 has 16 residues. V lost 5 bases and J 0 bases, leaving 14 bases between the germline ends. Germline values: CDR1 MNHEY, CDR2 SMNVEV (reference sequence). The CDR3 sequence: CASSPWTVYSNQPQHF. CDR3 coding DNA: TGTGCCAGCAGTCCGTGGACAGTATATAGCAATCAGCCCCAGCATTTT.

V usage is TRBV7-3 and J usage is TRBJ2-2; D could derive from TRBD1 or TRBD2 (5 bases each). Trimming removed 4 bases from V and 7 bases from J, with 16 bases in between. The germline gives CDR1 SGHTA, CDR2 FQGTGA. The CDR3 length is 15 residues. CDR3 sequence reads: CASSSGLGPNGELFF. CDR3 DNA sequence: TGTGCCAGCAGCTCGGGGCTCGGTCCCAACGGGGAGCTGTTTTTT.

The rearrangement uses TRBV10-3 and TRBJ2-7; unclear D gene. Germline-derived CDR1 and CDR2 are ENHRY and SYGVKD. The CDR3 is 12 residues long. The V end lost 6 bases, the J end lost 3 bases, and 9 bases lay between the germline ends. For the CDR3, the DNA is TGTGCCATCAGGGAAGACAACTACGAGCAGTACTTC. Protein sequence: CAIREDNYEQYF.

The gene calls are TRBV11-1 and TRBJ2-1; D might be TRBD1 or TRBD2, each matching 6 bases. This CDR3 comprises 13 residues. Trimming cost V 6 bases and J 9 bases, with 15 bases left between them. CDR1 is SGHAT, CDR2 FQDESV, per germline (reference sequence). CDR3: CASSSAGHLEQFF. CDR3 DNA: TGTGCCAGCAGTTCCGCGGGACACCTTGAGCAGTTCTTC.

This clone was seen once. CDR3 loop: CASSIRGATQYF. As DNA, the CDR3 is TGTGCCAGTAGTATCCGGGGCGCGACGCAGTATTTT. The chain couples TRBV19 to TRBJ2-3; D is tentatively TRBD1 or TRBD2 (5 bases each). In germline, CDR1 is LNHDA, CDR2 SQIVND (reference sequence). The CDR3 totals 12 residues. V gave up 3 bases and J gave up 9 bases, with 10 bases separating them.

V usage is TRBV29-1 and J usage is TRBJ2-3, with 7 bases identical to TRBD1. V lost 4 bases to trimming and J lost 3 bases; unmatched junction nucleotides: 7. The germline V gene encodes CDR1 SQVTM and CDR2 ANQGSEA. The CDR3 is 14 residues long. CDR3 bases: TGCAGCGTTGCCATAGGGGGCGCAACAGATACGCAGTATTTT. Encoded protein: CSVAIGGATDTQYF.

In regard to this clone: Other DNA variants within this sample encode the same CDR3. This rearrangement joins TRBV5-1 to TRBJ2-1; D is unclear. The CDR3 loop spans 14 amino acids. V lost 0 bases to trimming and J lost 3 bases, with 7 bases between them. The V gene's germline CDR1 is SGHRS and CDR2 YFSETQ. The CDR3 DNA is TGCGCCAGCAGCTTGGGGCAGAGCTACAATGAGCAGTTCTTC. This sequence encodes CASSLGQSYNEQFF.

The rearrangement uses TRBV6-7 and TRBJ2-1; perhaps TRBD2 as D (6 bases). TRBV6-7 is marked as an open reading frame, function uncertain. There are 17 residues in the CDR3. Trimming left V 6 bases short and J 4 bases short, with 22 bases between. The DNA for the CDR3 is TGTGCCAGCAGCCAAAGACCTCTTAGCGGAGGATACAATGAGCAGTTCTTC. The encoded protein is CASSQRPLSGGYNEQFF.

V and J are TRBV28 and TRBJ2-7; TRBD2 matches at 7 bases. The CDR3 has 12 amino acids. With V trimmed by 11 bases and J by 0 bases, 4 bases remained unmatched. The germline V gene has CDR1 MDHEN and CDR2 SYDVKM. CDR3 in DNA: TGTGCCGGGGGGGGGAGCTCCTACGAGCAGTACTTC. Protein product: CAGGGSSYEQYF.

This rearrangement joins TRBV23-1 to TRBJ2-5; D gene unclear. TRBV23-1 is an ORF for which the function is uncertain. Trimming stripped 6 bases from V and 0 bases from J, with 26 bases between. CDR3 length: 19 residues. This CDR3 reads CASRTRTGGSTSYQETQYF. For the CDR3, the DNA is TGCGCCAGCAGGACCAGAACGGGCGGCTCCACATCGTACCAAGAGACCCAGTACTTC.

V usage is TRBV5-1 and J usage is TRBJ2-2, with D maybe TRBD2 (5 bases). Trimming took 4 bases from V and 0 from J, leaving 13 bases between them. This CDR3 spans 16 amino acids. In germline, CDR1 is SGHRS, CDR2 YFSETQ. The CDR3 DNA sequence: TGCGCCAGCAGCCCCGCGGGCCACGCGAACACCGGGGAGCTGTTTTTT. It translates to CASSPAGHANTGELFF.

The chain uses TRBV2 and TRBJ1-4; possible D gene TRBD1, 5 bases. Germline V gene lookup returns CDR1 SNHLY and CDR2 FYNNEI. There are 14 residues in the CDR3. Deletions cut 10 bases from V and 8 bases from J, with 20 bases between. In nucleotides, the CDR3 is TGTGCCATCAGCAATTCGAGGGGACGGGAAAAACTGTTTTTT. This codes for CAISNSRGREKLFF.

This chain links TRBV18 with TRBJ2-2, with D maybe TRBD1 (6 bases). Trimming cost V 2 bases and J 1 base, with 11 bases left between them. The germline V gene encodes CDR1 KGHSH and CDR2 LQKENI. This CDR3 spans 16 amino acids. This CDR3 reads CASSPSTGLNTGELFF. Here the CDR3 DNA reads TGTGCCAGCTCACCATCGACAGGACTGAACACCGGGGAGCTGTTTTTT.

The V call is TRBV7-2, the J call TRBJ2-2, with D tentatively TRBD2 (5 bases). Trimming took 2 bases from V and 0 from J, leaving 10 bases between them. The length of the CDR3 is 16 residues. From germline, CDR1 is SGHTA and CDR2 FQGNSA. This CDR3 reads CASSLFAGTNTGELFF. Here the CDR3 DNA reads TGTGCCAGCAGCTTATTTGCCGGGACGAACACCGGGGAGCTGTTTTTT. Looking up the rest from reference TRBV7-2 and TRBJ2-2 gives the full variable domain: GAGVSQSPSNKVTEKGKDVELRCDPISGHTALYWYRQSLGQGLEFLIYFQGNSAPDKSGLPSDRFSAERTGGSVSTLTIQRTQQEDSAVYLCASSLFAGTNTGELFFGEGSRLTVL.

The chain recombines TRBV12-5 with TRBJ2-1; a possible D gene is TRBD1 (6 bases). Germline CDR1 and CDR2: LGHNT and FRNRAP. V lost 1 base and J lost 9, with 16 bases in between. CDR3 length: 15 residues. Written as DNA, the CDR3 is TGTGCTAGTGGTTTGGCAGGGGACCCGCAGAGTGAGCAGTTCTTC. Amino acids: CASGLAGDPQSEQFF.

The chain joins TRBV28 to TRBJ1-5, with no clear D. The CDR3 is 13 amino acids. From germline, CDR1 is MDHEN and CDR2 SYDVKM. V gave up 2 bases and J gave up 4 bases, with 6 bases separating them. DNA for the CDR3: TGTGCCAGCAGTTTAGACCCAAATCAGCCCCAGCATTTT. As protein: CASSLDPNQPQHF. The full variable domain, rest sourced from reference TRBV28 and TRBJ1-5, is DVKVTQSSRYLVKRTGEKVFLECVQDMDHENMFWYRQDPGLGLRLIYFSYDVKMKEKGDIPEGYSVSREKKERFSLILESASTNQTSMYLCASSLDPNQPQHFGDGTRLSIL.

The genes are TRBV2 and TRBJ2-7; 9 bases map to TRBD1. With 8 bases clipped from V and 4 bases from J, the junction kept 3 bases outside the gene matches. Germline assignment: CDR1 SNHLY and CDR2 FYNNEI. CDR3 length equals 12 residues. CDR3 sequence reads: CASGTGFYEQYF. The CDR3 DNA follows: TGTGCCAGCGGGACAGGGTTTTACGAGCAGTACTTC.

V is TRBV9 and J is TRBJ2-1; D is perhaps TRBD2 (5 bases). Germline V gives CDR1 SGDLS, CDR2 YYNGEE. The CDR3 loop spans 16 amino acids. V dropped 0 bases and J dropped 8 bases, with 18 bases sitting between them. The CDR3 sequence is CASSVGRNTGLDEQFF. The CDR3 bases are TGTGCCAGCAGCGTAGGGAGGAACACCGGACTTGATGAGCAGTTCTTC.

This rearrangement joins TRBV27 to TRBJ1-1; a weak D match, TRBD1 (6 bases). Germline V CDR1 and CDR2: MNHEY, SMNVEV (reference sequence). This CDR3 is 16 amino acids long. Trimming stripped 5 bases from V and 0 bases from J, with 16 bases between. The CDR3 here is CASSPTATGMNTEAFF. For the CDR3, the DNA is TGTGCCAGCAGTCCAACTGCGACAGGAATGAACACTGAAGCTTTCTTT.

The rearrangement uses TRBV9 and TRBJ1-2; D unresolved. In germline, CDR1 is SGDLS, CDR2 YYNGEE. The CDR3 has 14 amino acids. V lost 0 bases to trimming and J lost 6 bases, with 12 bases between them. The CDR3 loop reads CASSVAPGADGYTF. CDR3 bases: TGTGCCAGCAGCGTAGCGCCGGGAGCCGATGGCTACACCTTC. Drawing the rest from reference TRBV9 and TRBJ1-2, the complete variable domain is DSGVTQTPKHLITATGQRVTLRCSPRSGDLSVYWYQQSLDQGLQFLIQYYNGEERAKGNILERFSAQQFPDLHSELNLSSLELGDSALYFCASSVAPGADGYTFGSGTRLTVV.